This T cell receptor beta chain comes out of a study of PD-1 blockade in classical Hodgkin lymphoma. The assay was immunoSEQ multiplex PCR, and TCRdb's table has in-frame clones only and misses some. The sample contains under 80,000 clones, 71% of which appear only once. Trimming pared 4 bases from V and 5 bases from J, leaving 17 bases between. This CDR3 has 15 residues. Germline CDR1 and CDR2: SGDLS and YYNGEE. Each of the patients experienced relapse following autologous stem cell transplantation, and their brentuximab vedotin exposure differed. The sequencing used peripheral blood mononuclear cells (PBMCs), collected before the second cycle of nivolumab. This sequence joins TRBV9 and TRBJ2-3; D is possibly TRBD1 or TRBD2 (7 bases each). This TCR was sampled from a human donor with classical Hodgkin lymphoma. CDR3 loop: CASSQTTGRGDTQYF. CDR3 DNA sequence: TGTGCCAGCAGCCAGACGACAGGGAGGGGAGATACGCAGTATTTT.